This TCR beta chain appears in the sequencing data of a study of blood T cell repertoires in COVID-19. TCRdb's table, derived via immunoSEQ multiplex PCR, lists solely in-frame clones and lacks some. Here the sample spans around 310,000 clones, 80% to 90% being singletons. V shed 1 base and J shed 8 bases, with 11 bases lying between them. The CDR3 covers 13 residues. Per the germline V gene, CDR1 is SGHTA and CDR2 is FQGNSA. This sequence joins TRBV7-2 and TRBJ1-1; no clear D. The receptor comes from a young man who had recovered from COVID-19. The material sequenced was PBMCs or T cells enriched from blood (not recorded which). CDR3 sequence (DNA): TGTGCCAGCAGCTTAGGGGTTCGCAGGGAAGCTTTCTTT. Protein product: CASSLGVRREAFF.